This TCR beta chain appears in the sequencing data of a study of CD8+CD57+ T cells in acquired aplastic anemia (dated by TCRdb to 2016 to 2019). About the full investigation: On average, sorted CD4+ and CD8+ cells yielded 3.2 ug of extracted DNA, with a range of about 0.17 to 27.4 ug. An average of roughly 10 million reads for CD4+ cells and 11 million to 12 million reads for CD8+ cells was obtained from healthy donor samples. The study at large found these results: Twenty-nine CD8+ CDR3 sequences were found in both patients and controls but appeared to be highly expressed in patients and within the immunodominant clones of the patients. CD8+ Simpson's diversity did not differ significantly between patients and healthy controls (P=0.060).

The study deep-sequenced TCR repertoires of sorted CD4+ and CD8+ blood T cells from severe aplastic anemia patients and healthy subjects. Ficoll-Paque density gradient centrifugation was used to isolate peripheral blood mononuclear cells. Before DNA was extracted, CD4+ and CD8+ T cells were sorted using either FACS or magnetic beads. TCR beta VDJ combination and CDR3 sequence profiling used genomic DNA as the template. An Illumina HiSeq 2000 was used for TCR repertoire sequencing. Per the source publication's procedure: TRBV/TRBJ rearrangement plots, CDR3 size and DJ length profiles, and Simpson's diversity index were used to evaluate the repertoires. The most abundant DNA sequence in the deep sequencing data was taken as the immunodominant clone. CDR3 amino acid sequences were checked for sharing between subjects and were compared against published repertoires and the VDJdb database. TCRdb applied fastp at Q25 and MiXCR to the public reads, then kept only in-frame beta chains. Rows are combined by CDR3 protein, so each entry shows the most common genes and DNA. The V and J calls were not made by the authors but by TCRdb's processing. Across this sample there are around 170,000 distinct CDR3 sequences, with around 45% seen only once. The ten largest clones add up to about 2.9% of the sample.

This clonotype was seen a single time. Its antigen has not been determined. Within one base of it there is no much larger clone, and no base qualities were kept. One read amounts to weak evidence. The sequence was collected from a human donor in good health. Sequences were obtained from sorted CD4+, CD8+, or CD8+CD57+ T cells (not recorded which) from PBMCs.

The bases read TGTGCCAGCAGCTCGGGGGACAGGAACACCGGGGATCCGTTTTTT. Translated, this gives CASSSGDRNTGDPFF. Recombination linked TRBV7-9 to TRBJ2-2; a stretch of 8 junction bases matches TRBD1. The CDR3 sequence holds 15 residues, the cysteine and phenylalanine included. Only CDR3 DNA remains: 45 bases, in frame from the first base. CDR1 and CDR2 are read off the germline V gene (reference sequence) as SEHNR and FQNEAQ. V has 4 bases trimmed and J has 16 bases trimmed; junction bases matching no gene number 17.